The source of this T cell receptor (beta chain) is a study of blood T cell repertoires in COVID-19 (TCRdb year 2020). At the level of the whole study: Samples from collaborators originated in the United States, Italy and Spain and spanned both the acute and convalescent phases of COVID-19. Sample metadata almost always included a de-identified subject ID, COVID-19 status, age in years and sex. The repertoires were released in a freely available public database meant as a resource for research on the immune response to SARS-CoV-2. The samples were drawn from the first 160 participants of the ongoing ImmuneRACE study and from some 1,300 subjects provided by 6 global collaborators. HLA class I and class II types, where available, came from metadata supplied by the sample provider rather than from assay-based typing. Deeply sampled blood TCRbeta repertoires from subjects exposed to, actively infected with, or recovered from COVID-19 were included in the dataset. The prospective study material was composed of cDNA or gDNA derived from T cells, B-cell-depleted T cells, or PBMCs.

Remarks on this clone: Its specific antigen is unknown. No much larger clonotype is one base removed from it; base qualities were not supplied.

The collaborating institutions used their own protocols to collect whole blood in K2EDTA tubes. For TCRbeta analysis, collaborators shipped samples as frozen whole blood, isolated PBMCs, or DNA extracted from either of those sample types. From its cysteine to its phenylalanine, the CDR3 spans 17 amino acids. Only the CDR3 DNA is retained, 51 bases long and in frame from the first base. Here V drops 0 bases and J drops 1 base, and the junction holds 6 bases not matched to any gene. The germline V gene supplies CDR1 SGHDN and CDR2 FVKESK. TCRbeta CDR3 regions were amplified from genomic DNA using the immunoSEQ Assay, a bias-controlled multiplex PCR. Per the source publication's procedure: Within the assay, amplification of reference gene primers was used to estimate how many nucleated cells each sample contained. To quantify the absolute abundance of each unique TCRbeta CDR3 rearrangement, sequence reads were collapsed and filtered. For each sample, productive Simpson clonality was calculated as the square root of Simpson's diversity index across productive rearrangements. The immuneACCESS repertoire file appears here via TCRdb, limited to in-frame rearrangements. These files lack a portion of the clones; in checked studies, under half of the deficit traces to unresolved V genes, and the cause of the others is not known. The V and J calls and clone size were taken over from that table, and D and trimming were inferred from the DNA. In this sample the table shows approximately 300,000 clones, approximately 88% of which occur a single time. The top ten constitute under 4.5% of the sample.

Here is what the overall study found, with its caveats: The quantity of clinical and demographic metadata differed by source and by participant and was supplied without curation.

The V gene is TRBV14 and the J gene is TRBJ2-1; TRBD2 lines up with 7 middle nucleotides. The receptor's source is a woman between 45 and 65 years old with active or convalescent COVID-19. The sample comprised peripheral blood. This receptor has the CDR3 CASSQDQAGPSYNEQFF. The DNA sequence is as follows: TGTGCCAGCAGCCAAGATCAAGCGGGGCCTTCCTACAATGAGCAGTTCTTC.